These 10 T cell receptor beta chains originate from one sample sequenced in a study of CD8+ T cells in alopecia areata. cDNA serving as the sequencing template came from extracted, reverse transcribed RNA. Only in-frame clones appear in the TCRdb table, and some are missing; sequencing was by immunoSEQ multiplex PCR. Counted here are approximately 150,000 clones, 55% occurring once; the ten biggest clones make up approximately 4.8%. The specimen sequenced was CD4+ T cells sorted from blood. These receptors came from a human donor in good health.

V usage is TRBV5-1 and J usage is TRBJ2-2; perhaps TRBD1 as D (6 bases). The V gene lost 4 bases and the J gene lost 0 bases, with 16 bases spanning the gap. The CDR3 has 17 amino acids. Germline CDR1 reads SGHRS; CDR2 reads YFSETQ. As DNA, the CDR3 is TGCGCCAGCAGCCTCGGACACAGGGACGCGAACACCGGGGAGCTGTTTTTT. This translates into CASSLGHRDANTGELFF.

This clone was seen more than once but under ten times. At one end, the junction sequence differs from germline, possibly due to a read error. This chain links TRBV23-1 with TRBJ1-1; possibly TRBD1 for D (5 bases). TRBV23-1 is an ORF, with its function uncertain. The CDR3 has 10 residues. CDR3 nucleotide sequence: TGCGCCAGCAGTCATTTGGGGCAGATCTTT. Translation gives CASSHLGQIF.

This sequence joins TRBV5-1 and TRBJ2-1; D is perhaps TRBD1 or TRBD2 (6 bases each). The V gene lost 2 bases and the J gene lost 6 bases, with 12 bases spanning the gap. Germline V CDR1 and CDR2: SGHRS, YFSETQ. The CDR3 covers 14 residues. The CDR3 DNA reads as TGCGCCAGCAGCTTCCGGACAGCGGGCAATGAGCAGTTCTTC. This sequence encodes CASSFRTAGNEQFF.

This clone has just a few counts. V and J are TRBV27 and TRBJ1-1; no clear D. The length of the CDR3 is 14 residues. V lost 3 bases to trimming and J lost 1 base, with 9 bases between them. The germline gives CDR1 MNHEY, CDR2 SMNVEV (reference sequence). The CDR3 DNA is TGTGCCAGCAGTTTCGGCAGTACGAACACTGAAGCTTTCTTT. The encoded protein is CASSFGSTNTEAFF.

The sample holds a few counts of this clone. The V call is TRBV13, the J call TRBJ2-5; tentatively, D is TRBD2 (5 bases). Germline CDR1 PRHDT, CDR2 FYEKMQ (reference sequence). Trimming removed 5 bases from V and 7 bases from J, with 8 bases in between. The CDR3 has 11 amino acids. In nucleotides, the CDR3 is TGTGCCAGCAGCCAACGGGGGACCCAGTACTTC. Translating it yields CASSQRGTQYF.

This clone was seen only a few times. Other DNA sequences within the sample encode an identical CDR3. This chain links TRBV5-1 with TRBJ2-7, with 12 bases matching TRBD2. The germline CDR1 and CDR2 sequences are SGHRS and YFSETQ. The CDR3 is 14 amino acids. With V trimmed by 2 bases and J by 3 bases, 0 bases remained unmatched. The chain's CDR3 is CASSLLAGGYEQYF. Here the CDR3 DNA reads TGCGCCAGCAGCTTACTAGCGGGAGGCTACGAGCAGTACTTC.

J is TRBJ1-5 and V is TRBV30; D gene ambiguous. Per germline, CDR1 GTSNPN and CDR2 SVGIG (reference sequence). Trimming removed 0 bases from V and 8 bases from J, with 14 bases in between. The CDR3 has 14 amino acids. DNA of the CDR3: TGTGCCTGGAGTGTACACAGCCGTCGTGAGCCCCAGCATTTT. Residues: CAWSVHSRREPQHF.

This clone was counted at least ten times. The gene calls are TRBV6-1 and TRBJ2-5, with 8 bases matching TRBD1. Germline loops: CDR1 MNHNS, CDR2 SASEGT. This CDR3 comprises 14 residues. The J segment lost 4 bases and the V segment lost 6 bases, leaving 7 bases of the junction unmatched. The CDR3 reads CASRRDRSRETQYF. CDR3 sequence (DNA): TGTGCCAGCAGACGGGACAGGAGTCGAGAGACCCAGTACTTC.

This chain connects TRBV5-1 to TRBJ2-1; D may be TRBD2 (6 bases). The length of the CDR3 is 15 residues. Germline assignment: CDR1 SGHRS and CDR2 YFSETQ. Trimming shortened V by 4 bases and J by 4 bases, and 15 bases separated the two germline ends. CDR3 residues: CASSRDLEEYNEQFF. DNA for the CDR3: TGCGCCAGCAGCCGGGACTTGGAGGAGTACAATGAGCAGTTCTTC.

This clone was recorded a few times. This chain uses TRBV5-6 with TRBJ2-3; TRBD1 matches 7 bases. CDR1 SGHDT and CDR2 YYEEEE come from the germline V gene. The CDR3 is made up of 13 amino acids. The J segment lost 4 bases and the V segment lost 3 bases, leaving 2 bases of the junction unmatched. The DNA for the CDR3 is TGTGCCAGCAGCTCCGGACAGGCAGATACGCAGTATTTT. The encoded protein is CASSSGQADTQYF.